This T cell receptor beta chain was identified during a study of CD8+CD57+ T cells in acquired aplastic anemia. Across the study: Sorted CD4+ plus CD8+ cells gave DNA averaging 3.2 ug. Healthy donor CD4+ samples were sequenced to a depth that averaged about 10.8 million reads. Whole-study findings and limits: It was found that nearly 30 CD8+ CDR3 sequences were shared between patients and controls.

V shed 5 bases and J shed 1 base, with 12 bases lying between them. Germline CDR1 SGHTA, CDR2 FQGNSA. This CDR3 comprises 14 residues. Genomic DNA was employed as the template in profiling TCR beta VDJ and CDR3. TCRdb reprocessed the reads with MiXCR, giving one entry per CDR3 protein. Of 75,000 to 90,000 distinct CDR3 sequences listed, more than 40% are singletons. This clonotype was seen only once. Its antigen is not known. The sequencing sample was made of sorted CD4+, CD8+, or CD8+CD57+ T cells (not recorded which) from PBMCs. The genes are TRBV7-2 and TRBJ2-7; the D gene is possibly TRBD2 (6 bases). The source is a human donor in good health, serving as a control. The DNA for the CDR3 is TGTGCCAGCAGCCCAGTGGGGGGTTCCTACGAGCAGTACTTC. Protein product: CASSPVGGSYEQYF.